Presented here are 13 T cell receptor beta chains from one specimen sequenced in a study of shared clonotypes between healthy human individuals. Assay used: immunoSEQ multiplex PCR; TCRdb lists only in-frame clones, some missing. The data hold roughly 2,000,000 clones, with around 93% observed a single time. CD45RO negativity and positive selection for CCR7 defined naive CD8 cells, a population that excluded terminally differentiated effector memory CD45RA+ cells. Material: naive CD8+ T cells from PBMCs. The receptors derive from a man aged 18 to 29 in good health. Some clones in this sample may be carry-over from other donors' samples.

J is TRBJ2-7 and V is TRBV2; TRBD1 is a possible D gene (5 bases). V lost 4 bases, J lost 1 base, and 17 bases lay in between. Germline CDR1 reads SNHLY; CDR2 reads FYNNEI. This CDR3 is built from 16 residues. CDR3 residues: CASSGPLGQGSYEQYF. The CDR3 DNA reads as TGTGCCAGCAGTGGACCCTTGGGGCAGGGTTCCTACGAGCAGTACTTC.

Worth noting for this clone: This CDR3 is also generated by other DNA sequences in the sample. The chain links TRBV4-3 to TRBJ1-2; unclear D gene. Per the germline V gene, CDR1 is LGHNA and CDR2 is YSLEER. The CDR3 consists of 14 residues. The V end was cut by 0 bases, the J end by 0 bases, with 5 bases between. This chain's CDR3 is CASSQDRANYGYTF. The CDR3 DNA follows: TGCGCCAGCAGCCAAGATAGAGCTAACTATGGCTACACCTTC.

V gene TRBV9 combines with J gene TRBJ2-1; 7 nucleotides align to TRBD1. Looked up from germline, CDR1 is SGDLS and CDR2 is YYNGEE. With V trimmed by 4 bases and J by 4 bases, 14 bases remained unmatched. CDR3 length: 17 residues. Here the CDR3 reads CASSPTRQGLEYNEQFF. The CDR3 DNA reads TGTGCCAGCAGCCCTACGAGACAGGGTTTAGAATACAATGAGCAGTTCTTC.

The chain links TRBV4-3 to TRBJ2-3, with no clear D. Germline V gene sequence: CDR1 LGHNA, CDR2 YSLEER. V was shortened by 0 bases and J by 10 bases, with 11 bases between the two germline ends. The length of the CDR3 is 13 residues. CDR3 protein: CASSQDRVSPQYF. Here the CDR3 DNA reads TGCGCCAGCAGCCAAGATCGGGTATCCCCGCAGTATTTT.

The J gene is TRBJ2-1, the V gene TRBV4-1; 11 bases are a match to TRBD1. Germline V gene lookup returns CDR1 MGHRA and CDR2 YSYEKL. The CDR3 is made up of 20 amino acids. Germline trimming cut 4 bases from V and 4 bases from J; bases unmatched to any gene: 18. CDR3 loop: CASSPRDRGGLPRRYNEQFF. CDR3 nucleotide sequence: TGCGCCAGCAGCCCCCGGGACAGGGGGGGACTTCCCCGGAGGTACAATGAGCAGTTCTTC.

The rearrangement links TRBV7-9 to TRBJ1-4, with D possibly being TRBD1 (6 bases). The CDR3 sequence is 16 residues long. The V end lost 5 bases, the J end lost 4 bases, and 17 bases lay between the germline ends. Per the germline V gene, CDR1 is SEHNR and CDR2 is FQNEAQ (reference sequence). The CDR3 is CASSGGPTVLNEKLFF. The DNA for the CDR3 is TGTGCCAGCAGCGGGGGGCCAACAGTACTTAATGAAAAACTGTTTTTT.

The V gene is TRBV27, the J gene TRBJ1-1; perhaps TRBD1 as D (5 bases). The CDR3 extends over 14 amino acids. The V and J ends lost 6 bases and 5 bases respectively, with 16 bases between them. Germline V gene lookup returns CDR1 MNHEY and CDR2 SMNVEV (reference sequence). The CDR3 coding sequence is TGTGCCAGCAGCCCTGGGGGGGGGTGGACTGAAGCTTTCTTT. Amino acid sequence: CASSPGGGWTEAFF.

Points on this clone: In the same sample, other DNA sequences code for this CDR3. The rearrangement joins TRBV4-1 to TRBJ2-5; D ambiguous. Germline-derived CDR1 and CDR2 are MGHRA and YSYEKL. The V end was cut by 0 bases, the J end by 2 bases, with 7 bases between. The CDR3 spans 14 residues. The CDR3, as DNA: TGCGCCAGCAGCCAAGATCCCTCACAAGAGACCCAGTACTTC. Translated, it gives CASSQDPSQETQYF.

J is TRBJ2-7 and V is TRBV6-5; no clear D gene. V lost 8 bases and J 2 bases, leaving 16 bases between the germline ends. Germline V lookup: CDR1 MNHEY, CDR2 SVGAGI. The CDR3 runs 14 residues. CDR3 sequence reads: CASSPRFGAYEQYF. Written as DNA, the CDR3 is TGTGCCAGCTCTCCCCGATTTGGGGCCTACGAGCAGTACTTC.

V gene TRBV27 combines with J gene TRBJ2-1; 8 bases are shared with TRBD1. The CDR3 is made up of 14 amino acids. The V gene's germline CDR1 is MNHEY and CDR2 SMNVEV (reference sequence). With 6 bases clipped from V and 9 bases from J, the junction kept 10 bases outside the gene matches. DNA of the CDR3: TGTGCCAGCAGCCCAGGGGGCGCTCATAGTGAGCAGTTCTTC. Its translation: CASSPGGAHSEQFF.

This sequence joins TRBV15 and TRBJ2-7; D is perhaps TRBD2 (5 bases). Germline V CDR1 and CDR2: LNHNV, YYDKDF (reference sequence). This CDR3 is built from 13 residues. V lost 1 base and J lost 4, with 8 bases in between. The CDR3 DNA reads TGTGCCACCAGCAGAGCTCGGGGATACGAGCAGTACTTC. Encoded protein: CATSRARGYEQYF.

The chain is built from TRBV19 and TRBJ2-1, with D possibly matching TRBD1 (6 bases). Between the trimmed V and J ends, which lost 5 bases and 5 bases, there was a span of 13 bases. The CDR3 is 14 amino acids. Germline loops: CDR1 LNHDA, CDR2 SQIVND (reference sequence). CDR3 sequence reads: CASSLGTSDNEQFF. CDR3 nucleotide sequence: TGTGCCAGTAGTTTGGGGACAAGTGACAATGAGCAGTTCTTC. Complete variable domain (other parts from reference TRBV19 and TRBJ2-1): DGGITQSPKYLFRKEGQNVTLSCEQNLNHDAMYWYRQDPGQGLRLIYYSQIVNDFQKGDIAEGYSVSREKKESFPLTVTSAQKNPTAFYLCASSLGTSDNEQFFGPGTRLTVL.

The chain is built from TRBV4-3 and TRBJ2-1, with 7 positions matching TRBD2. The CDR3 has 17 residues. Germline CDR1 reads LGHNA; CDR2 reads YSLEER. Losses at the gene ends were 1 base for V and 3 bases for J; bases not matched to a gene: 9. CDR3 DNA: TGCGCCAGCAGCCAAGGTTTATCTAGCGGAATCTACAATGAGCAGTTCTTC. Translation gives CASSQGLSSGIYNEQFF.